Below, 23 T cell receptor beta chains from the same sample are listed, as sequenced in a study of regulatory T cells in long-lasting Graves disease. Time point noted: persistent/refractory GD, antithyroid drugs over 5 years with positive TRAb. There was RNA extracted from PBMCs, and the TCR library was made from it. Building of the TCR beta libraries involved iRepertoire HTBI primers and Arm-PCR of CDR3 regions. MiXCR, applied by TCRdb to the multiplex PCR reads, yields one record per CDR3 protein. The sample lists 400,000 to 450,000 distinct CDR3 sequences; around 20% were seen once. The specimen was peripheral blood mononuclear cells (PBMCs), collected when the disease was refractory, from a patient treated with antithyroid drugs. These receptors were obtained from a female donor with Graves disease.

This sequence joins TRBV12-3 or TRBV12-4 and TRBJ2-3; 7 positions agree with TRBD2. J lost 5 bases, V lost 2 bases, and 1 base had no gene match. CDR3 length equals 13 residues. The CDR3 nucleotides read TGTGCCAGCAGTTTATCTAGCGGAGATACGCAGTATTTT. This codes for CASSLSSGDTQYF.

The CDR3 reads CASSFQGQRETQYF. The CDR3 region has the DNA TGTGCCAGCAGTTTTCAGGGGCAGAGAGAGACCCAGTACTTC. V and J are TRBV27 and TRBJ2-5, with D tentatively TRBD1 (6 bases). Germline V gives CDR1 MNHEY, CDR2 SMNVEV (reference sequence). This CDR3 is built from 14 residues. V shed 3 bases and J shed 4 bases, with 12 bases lying between them.

Concerning this clonotype: One end of the junction fails to match germline, which may point to a read error. The chain has TRBV6-1 and TRBJ1-1, with TRBD1 identical over 12 bases. This CDR3 is built from 15 residues. From germline, CDR1 is MNHNS and CDR2 SASEGT. Written as DNA, the CDR3 is TGTGCCAGCGGGGGACAGGGGGCTCTTAGAACTGAAGCTCTCTTT. It translates to CASGGQGALRTEALF.

This clonotype was detected many times. The chain recombines TRBV5-1 with TRBJ1-1; unclear D gene. Per germline, CDR1 SGHRS and CDR2 YFSETQ. V lost 0 bases, J lost 7 bases, and 10 bases lay in between. The CDR3 consists of 13 residues. The CDR3 DNA follows: TGCGCCAGCAGCTTGGAAGCTTGGGGTGAAGCTTTCTTT. Its translation is CASSLEAWGEAFF.

The chain links TRBV4-3 to TRBJ2-7; TRBD2 agrees at 9 bases. CDR1 and CDR2 from the germline V gene are LGHNA and YSLEER. The V gene end was trimmed by 4 bases and the J gene end by 6 bases; junction bases not matched to a gene: 7. This CDR3 region has 14 residues. The CDR3 here is CASSLQREVPEQYF. For the CDR3, the DNA is TGCGCCAGCAGCCTCCAGCGGGAGGTGCCCGAGCAGTACTTC.

The chain links TRBV20-1 to TRBJ2-7; either TRBD1 or TRBD2 may fit D (6 bases each). CDR3 length: 12 amino acids. Germline assignment: CDR1 DFQATT and CDR2 SNEGSKA (reference sequence). V lost 3 bases and J 5 bases, leaving 11 bases between the germline ends. The CDR3 nucleotides read TGCAGTGCTAGCCGAGGGGGGAACGAGCAGTACTTC. It is translated as CSASRGGNEQYF.

The chain links TRBV3-1 to TRBJ2-7; 9 bases fit TRBD2. Germline lookup yields CDR1 LGHDT and CDR2 YNNKEL (reference sequence). J gave up 3 bases and V 0 bases, and 6 bases lay outside the gene matches. The CDR3 sequence is 16 residues long. Written as DNA, the CDR3 is TGTGCCAGCAGCCAAGAGGAGGCTAGCGGGAACTACGAGCAGTACTTC. It specifies CASSQEEASGNYEQYF.

This clonotype has a count of ten or more. This sequence joins TRBV6-1 and TRBJ2-5, with 9 bases that match TRBD1. The CDR3 is 17 amino acids. CDR1 MNHNS and CDR2 SASEGT come from the germline V gene. The junction had 13 bases not matched to a gene; V was cut back by 6 bases and J by 2 bases. The CDR3 DNA is TGTGCCAGCAGCAATTACCTACAGGGGGCGGGTCAAGAGACCCAGTACTTC. Protein: CASSNYLQGAGQETQYF.

There are many counts of this clonotype. The V gene is TRBV2, the J gene TRBJ2-7; 7 nucleotides align to TRBD2. This CDR3 spans 15 amino acids. Trimming took 6 bases from V and 1 from J; bases not matched to a gene: 9. Germline V gives CDR1 SNHLY, CDR2 FYNNEI. CDR3 loop: CASSPGLAESYEQYF. CDR3 sequence (DNA): TGTGCCAGCAGCCCTGGGCTAGCGGAGTCCTACGAGCAGTACTTC. Full variable domain (missing parts from reference TRBV2 and TRBJ2-7): EPEVTQTPSHQVTQMGQEVILRCVPISNHLYFYWYRQILGQKVEFLVSFYNNEISEKSEIFDDQFSVERPDGSNFTLKIRSTKLEDSAMYFCASSPGLAESYEQYFGPGTRLTVT.

This clonotype came up a few times. V and J are TRBV7-9 and TRBJ2-7; 10 bases agree with TRBD2. This CDR3 region has 15 residues. Germline values: CDR1 SEHNR, CDR2 FQNEAQ (reference sequence). Unmatched junction bases numbered 6, after V lost 5 bases and J lost 2 bases. The CDR3 sequence is CASSRTSGVAYEQYF. In nucleotides, the CDR3 is TGTGCCAGCAGCCGAACTAGCGGGGTAGCCTACGAGCAGTACTTC.

J is TRBJ2-5 and V is TRBV7-9; 9 bases are a match to TRBD1. The CDR3 spans 18 residues. With V trimmed by 8 bases and J by 2 bases, 18 bases remained unmatched. Germline assignment: CDR1 SEHNR and CDR2 FQNEAQ (reference sequence). The CDR3 loop reads CASHSYGWGQGEQETQYF. Written as DNA, the CDR3 is TGTGCCAGCCATTCTTATGGTTGGGGACAGGGCGAACAAGAGACCCAGTACTTC.

This clonotype has ten or more counts. The rearrangement links TRBV2 to TRBJ2-2; D not certain. The CDR3 sequence is 12 residues long. Per germline, CDR1 SNHLY and CDR2 FYNNEI. V lost 4 bases to trimming and J lost 6 bases, with 6 bases between them. In DNA form, the CDR3 reads TGTGCCAGCAGTGGGTTCTCCGGGGAGCTGTTTTTT. This translates into CASSGFSGELFF.

The chain combines TRBV3-1 with TRBJ1-2, with 7 bases fitting TRBD1. J lost 6 bases, V lost 5 bases, and 12 bases had no gene match. CDR1 LGHDT and CDR2 YNNKEL come from the germline V gene (reference sequence). This CDR3 region has 15 residues. The DNA for the CDR3 is TGTGCCAGCAGCTACCAGACCAGGGGGACGAATGGCTACACCTTC. It translates to CASSYQTRGTNGYTF.

CDR3 sequence reads: CASSSRQIRANEKLFF. CDR3 DNA sequence: TGTGCCAGCAGCTCTAGGCAAATCAGGGCTAATGAAAAACTGTTTTTT. This chain joins TRBV13 and TRBJ1-4; TRBD1 is a possible D gene (5 bases). V lost 4 bases and J 3 bases, leaving 15 bases between the germline ends. CDR3 length: 16 residues. Germline CDR1 and CDR2: PRHDT and FYEKMQ (reference sequence).

Notes on this clonotype: This may be a read error: a much more frequent sequence differs by one nucleotide. The V and J genes are TRBV6-5 and TRBJ1-1; D uncertain. Germline V gives CDR1 MNHEY, CDR2 SVGAGI. The CDR3 has 13 residues. CDR3 nucleotides: TGTGCCGGCAGTTACCAGCTGAACACTGAAGCTTTCTTT. This sequence encodes CAGSYQLNTEAFF.

This clonotype has just a few counts. The chain is built from TRBV20-1 and TRBJ2-2; possibly TRBD2 for D (5 bases). Trimming cost V 5 bases and J 5 bases, with 15 bases left between them. CDR1 and CDR2 from the germline V gene are DFQATT and SNEGSKA (reference sequence). The CDR3 covers 14 residues. The CDR3 loop is CSAPQARGTGELFF. The CDR3 DNA sequence: TGCAGTGCTCCCCAGGCCCGGGGTACCGGGGAGCTGTTTTTT.

A few counts support this clonotype. The V gene is TRBV20-1, the J gene TRBJ2-7, with unresolved D. V dropped 3 bases and J dropped 6 bases, with 15 bases sitting between them. CDR3 length equals 13 residues. The germline gives CDR1 DFQATT, CDR2 SNEGSKA (reference sequence). CDR3 coding DNA: TGCAGTGCTAGGCCCCCTCCACTACGCGAGCAGTACTTC. The encoded protein is CSARPPPLREQYF.

A remark on this clonotype: The conserved closing phenylalanine or tryptophan is absent in this CDR3, likely reflecting a read error. The chain couples TRBV25-1 to TRBJ1-1, with 10 bases identical to TRBD1. Germline CDR1 is MGHDK and CDR2 is SYGVNS. This CDR3 region has 15 residues. V shed 7 bases, J shed 0 bases, and the junction held 5 bases outside the gene matches. The CDR3 spells CASTTGGLMNTEAFL. For the CDR3, the DNA is TGTGCCAGCACGACAGGGGGCTTAATGAACACTGAAGCTTTCTTA.

Many counts were recorded for this clonotype. The chain couples TRBV5-1 to TRBJ1-5; no clear D gene. CDR1 SGHRS and CDR2 YFSETQ come from the germline V gene. The CDR3 contains 14 residues. V lost 4 bases and J 3 bases, leaving 11 bases between the germline ends. The CDR3 coding sequence is TGCGCCAGCAGCCAGGACGGGTTCAATCAGCCCCAGCATTTT. Translated, it gives CASSQDGFNQPQHF.

In its sample, this clonotype was seen a few times. The rearrangement uses TRBV10-3 and TRBJ2-2, with D tentatively TRBD1 (5 bases). Trimming left V 8 bases short and J 6 bases short, with 10 bases between. This CDR3 is built from 12 residues. Germline lookup yields CDR1 ENHRY and CDR2 SYGVKD. CDR3: CAIGHSAGELFF. CDR3 nucleotide sequence: TGTGCCATCGGACATTCGGCCGGGGAGCTGTTTTTT.

This clonotype was detected only a few times. V usage is TRBV5-5 and J usage is TRBJ2-5; TRBD1 is a possible D gene (6 bases). V lost 0 bases and J 5 bases, leaving 14 bases between the germline ends. This CDR3 is built from 15 residues. CDR1 and CDR2 (germline): SGHKS, YYEKEE (reference sequence). CDR3 sequence: CASSLGLGAVETQYF. The DNA for the CDR3 is TGTGCCAGCAGCTTGGGGCTGGGGGCAGTTGAGACCCAGTACTTC.

A few counts support this clonotype. CDR3 bases: TGTGCCAGCAGCCTCCCCCGCCAGAGCTATGGCTACACCTTC. It translates to CASSLPRQSYGYTF. V usage is TRBV11-2 and J usage is TRBJ1-2; D remains ambiguous. Trimming removed 5 bases from V and 4 bases from J, with 14 bases in between. CDR1 SGHAT and CDR2 FQNNGV come from the germline V gene. This CDR3 has 14 amino acids. Complete variable domain (other parts from reference TRBV11-2 and TRBJ1-2): EAGVAQSPRYKIIEKRQSVAFWCNPISGHATLYWYQQILGQGPKLLIQFQNNGVVDDSQLPKDRFSAERLKGVDSTLKIQPAKLEDSAVYLCASSLPRQSYGYTFGSGTRLTVV.

This clonotype was detected ten times or more. The chain recombines TRBV7-9 with TRBJ1-5; 10 bases agree with TRBD1. The CDR3 runs 15 residues. V was pared by 4 bases and J by 3 bases, with 3 bases of the junction left unmatched. The germline V gene encodes CDR1 SEHNR and CDR2 FQNEAQ (reference sequence). The CDR3: CASSWTGGDNQPQHF. The CDR3 DNA follows: TGTGCCAGCAGCTGGACAGGGGGTGACAATCAGCCCCAGCATTTT.